The clone carrying this T cell receptor beta chain has a handful of counts. There was one heparinised blood draw per donor, averaging about 116 mL. The V end was cut by 2 bases, the J end by 4 bases, with 23 bases between. The CDR3 length is 18 residues. CDR1 MGHDK and CDR2 SYGVNS come from the germline V gene. The source of the sample is a study of beta chain features in type 1 diabetes. The entirety of the isolated RNA underwent reverse transcription, so expressed TCRB transcripts were sequenced. Profiling relied on immunoSEQ multiplex PCR, and the TCRdb table lists in-frame clones only, not all of them. The sample lists 350,000 to 400,000 clones, roughly 16% seen once, with under 0.02% in the top ten.

This sequence originates from a young woman in good health. Sequenced input: naive CD4+ T cells from blood. The genes are TRBV25-1 and TRBJ2-5, with D tentatively TRBD1 (6 bases). The CDR3 loop reads CASSEIPGGRGPRETQYF. For the CDR3, the DNA is TGTGCCAGCAGTGAAATCCCCGGAGGCAGGGGCCCAAGAGAGACCCAGTACTTC. The variable domain in full, with the rest retrieved from reference TRBV25-1 and TRBJ2-5, is EADIYQTPRYLVIGTGKKITLECSQTMGHDKMYWYQQDPGMELHLIHYSYGVNSTEKGDLSSESTVSRIRTEHFPLTLESARPSHTSQYLCASSEIPGGRGPRETQYFGPGTRLLVL.